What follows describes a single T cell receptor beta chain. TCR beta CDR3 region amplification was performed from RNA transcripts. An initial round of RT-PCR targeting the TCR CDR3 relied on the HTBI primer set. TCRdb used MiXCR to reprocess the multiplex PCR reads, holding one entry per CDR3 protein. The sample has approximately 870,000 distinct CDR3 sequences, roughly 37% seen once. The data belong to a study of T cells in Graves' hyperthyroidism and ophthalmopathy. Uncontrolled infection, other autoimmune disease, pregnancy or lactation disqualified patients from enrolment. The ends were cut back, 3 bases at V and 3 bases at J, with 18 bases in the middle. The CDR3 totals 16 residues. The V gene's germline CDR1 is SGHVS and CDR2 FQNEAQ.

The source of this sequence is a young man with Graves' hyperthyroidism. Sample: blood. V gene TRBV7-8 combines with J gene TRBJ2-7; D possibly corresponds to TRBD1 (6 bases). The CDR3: CASSFPAGTFVYEQYF. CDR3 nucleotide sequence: TGTGCCAGCAGCTTCCCCGCCGGGACATTTGTCTACGAGCAGTACTTC.